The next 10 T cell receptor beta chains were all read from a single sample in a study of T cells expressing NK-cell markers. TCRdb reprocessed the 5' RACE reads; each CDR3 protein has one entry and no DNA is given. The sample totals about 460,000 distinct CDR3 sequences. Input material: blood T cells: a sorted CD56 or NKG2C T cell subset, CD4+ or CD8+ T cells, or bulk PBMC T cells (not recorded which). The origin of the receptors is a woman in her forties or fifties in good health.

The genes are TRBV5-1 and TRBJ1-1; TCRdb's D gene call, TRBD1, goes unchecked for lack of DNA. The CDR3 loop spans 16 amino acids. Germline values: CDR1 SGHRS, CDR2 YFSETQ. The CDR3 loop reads CASSLEGIEMNTEAFF.

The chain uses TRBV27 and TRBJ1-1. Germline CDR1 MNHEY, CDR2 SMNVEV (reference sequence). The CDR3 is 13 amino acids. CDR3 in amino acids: CASGPSQSPEAFF.

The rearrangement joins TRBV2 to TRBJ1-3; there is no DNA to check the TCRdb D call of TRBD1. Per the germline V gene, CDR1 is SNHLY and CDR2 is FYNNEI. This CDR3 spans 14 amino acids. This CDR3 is CASSEWQGANTIYF.

This CDR3 reads CASSLDGTHGELFF. J is TRBJ2-2 and V is TRBV7-7; TCRdb calls TRBD1, which cannot be checked without DNA. Germline CDR1 reads SSHAT; CDR2 reads FNYEAQ (reference sequence). CDR3 length: 14 amino acids.

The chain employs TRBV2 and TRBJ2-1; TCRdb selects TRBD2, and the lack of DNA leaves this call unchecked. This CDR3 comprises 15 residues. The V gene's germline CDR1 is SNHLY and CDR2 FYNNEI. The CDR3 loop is CASSATSGLYNEQFF.

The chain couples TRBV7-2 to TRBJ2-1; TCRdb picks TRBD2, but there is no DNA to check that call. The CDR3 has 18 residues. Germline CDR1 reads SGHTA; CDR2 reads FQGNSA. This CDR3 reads CASSLEASGSSSYNEQFF.

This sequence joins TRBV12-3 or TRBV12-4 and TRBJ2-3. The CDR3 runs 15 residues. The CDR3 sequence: CASSSLLLAQDTQYF.

The CDR3 protein is CASSQVRGASTDTQYF. The chain uses TRBV12-3 or TRBV12-4 and TRBJ2-3; the D call of TRBD2 rests on TCRdb alone, since no DNA is present to check it. CDR3 length: 16 residues.

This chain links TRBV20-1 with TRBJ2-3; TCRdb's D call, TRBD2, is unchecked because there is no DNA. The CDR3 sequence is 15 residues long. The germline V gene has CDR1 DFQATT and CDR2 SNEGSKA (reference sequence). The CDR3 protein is CSASWGGGKADTQYF.

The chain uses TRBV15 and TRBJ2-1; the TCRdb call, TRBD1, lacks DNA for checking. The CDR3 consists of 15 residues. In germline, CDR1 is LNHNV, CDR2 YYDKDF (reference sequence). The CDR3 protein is CATSRAGTGRNEQFF.